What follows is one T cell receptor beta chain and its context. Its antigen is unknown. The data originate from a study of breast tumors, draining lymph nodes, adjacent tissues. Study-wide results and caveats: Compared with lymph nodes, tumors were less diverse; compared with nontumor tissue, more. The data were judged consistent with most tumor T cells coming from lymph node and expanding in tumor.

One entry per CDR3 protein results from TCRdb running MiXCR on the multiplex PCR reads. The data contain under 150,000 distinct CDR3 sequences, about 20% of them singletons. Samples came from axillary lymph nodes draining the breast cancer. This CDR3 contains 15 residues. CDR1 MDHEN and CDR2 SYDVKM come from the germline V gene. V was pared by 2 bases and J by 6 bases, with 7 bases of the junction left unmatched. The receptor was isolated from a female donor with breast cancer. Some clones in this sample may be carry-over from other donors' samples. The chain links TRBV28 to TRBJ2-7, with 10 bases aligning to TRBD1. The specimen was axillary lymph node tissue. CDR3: CASSLPGTGVFEQYF. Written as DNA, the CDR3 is TGTGCCAGCAGTTTACCAGGGACAGGGGTTTTCGAGCAGTACTTC.